This TCR beta chain appears in the sequencing data of a study of blood T cells in healthy people across ages. Through a sample-barcoded 5' primer and a J-beta primer mix, a second PCR was run for roughly 6 to 12 cycles. TCRdb recomputed calls from the 5' RACE reads with MiXCR, one row per CDR3 protein. The sample carries 800,000 to 950,000 distinct CDR3 sequences, 29% recorded once. This clonotype was counted at least ten times. The same sample was also used in a study of T cells of mothers and their children.

The receptor comes from a woman in her thirties or forties in good health. The sequenced material came from blood.

CDR3 in amino acids: CASRQTGPSQPQHF. The CDR3, as DNA: TGTGCCAGCAGACAAACAGGGCCGAGCCAGCCCCAGCATTTT. J is TRBJ1-5 and V is TRBV28; D may be TRBD1 (6 bases). The CDR3 consists of 14 residues. Germline CDR1 reads MDHEN; CDR2 reads SYDVKM. The ends were cut back, 6 bases at V and 7 bases at J, with 16 bases in the middle.